This TCR beta chain was identified during a study of Graves' ophthalmopathy and Graves' hyperthyroidism. CDR3 length: 14 amino acids. V lost 1 base to trimming and J lost 0 bases, with 7 bases between them. The germline V gene has CDR1 LGHNA and CDR2 YSLEER. Whole-study results and caveats: A majority of expanded thyroid clonotypes exceeding 0.001 frequency were likewise present in blood.

Investigators amplified TCR beta CDR3 regions from RNA transcripts. After a first-round RT-PCR with HTBI primers, a second-round multiplex PCR was run. From the multiplex PCR reads, TCRdb called clonotypes with MiXCR, one entry per CDR3 protein. The sample has over a million distinct CDR3 sequences, 35% to 40% seen once. This clonotype was found a few times. Its antigen remains unknown. The chain joins TRBV4-3 to TRBJ2-7; D not resolved. The receptor's source is an adult man with Graves' hyperthyroidism. The sample was peripheral blood or thyroid tissue (not recorded which). CDR3 amino acids: CASSQGLDSYEQYF. The DNA for the CDR3 is TGCGCCAGCAGCCAAGGCTTGGACTCCTACGAGCAGTACTTC.